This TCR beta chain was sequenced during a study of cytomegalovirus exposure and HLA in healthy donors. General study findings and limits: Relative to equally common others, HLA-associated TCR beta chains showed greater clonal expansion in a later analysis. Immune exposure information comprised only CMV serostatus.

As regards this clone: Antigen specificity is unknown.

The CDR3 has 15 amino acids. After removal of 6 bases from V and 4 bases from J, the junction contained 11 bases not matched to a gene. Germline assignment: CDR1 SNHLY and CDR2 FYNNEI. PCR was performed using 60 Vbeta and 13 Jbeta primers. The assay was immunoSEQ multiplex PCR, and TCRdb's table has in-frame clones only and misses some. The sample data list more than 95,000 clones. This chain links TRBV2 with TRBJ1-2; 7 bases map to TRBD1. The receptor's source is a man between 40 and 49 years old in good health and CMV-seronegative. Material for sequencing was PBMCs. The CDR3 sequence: CASRGGSQGSYGYTF. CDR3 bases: TGTGCCAGCAGGGGGGGTTCACAGGGGAGCTATGGCTACACCTTC.